This entry is about one T cell receptor (beta chain). Its matching antigen is unknown. These data originate in a study of cytomegalovirus exposure and HLA in healthy donors. Study-wide points: Accounts indicate the classifier identified cytomegalovirus status with strong specificity and sensitivity.

This CDR3 region has 15 residues. The V end lost 0 bases, the J end lost 9 bases, and 16 bases lay between the germline ends. Germline lookup yields CDR1 SGHRS and CDR2 YFSETQ. The PCR ran on 60 Vbeta and 13 Jbeta primers. Sequencing used immunoSEQ multiplex PCR; TCRdb keeps in-frame clones, though not all of them. Of approximately 110,000 clones listed, approximately 80% are singletons. The sequence was collected from a man aged 50-60 years in good health and CMV-seronegative. The gene calls are TRBV5-1 and TRBJ2-4; TRBD1 might be the D (6 bases). The sequenced sample was PBMCs. CDR3 protein: CASSLAPEQGRIQYF. In DNA form, the CDR3 reads TGCGCCAGCAGCTTGGCCCCGGAACAGGGCCGCATTCAGTACTTC.